This paragraph covers one TCR beta chain sequence. Germline V gene sequence: CDR1 LNHNV, CDR2 YYDKDF (reference sequence). V lost 1 base and J lost 0, with 7 bases in between. The CDR3 extends over 14 amino acids. This record comes from a study of shared clonotypes between healthy human individuals. The repertoire was sequenced with immunoSEQ multiplex PCR; TCRdb's copy has only in-frame clones and lacks some. The table includes about 2.2 million clones, 93% detected once. Naive CD8 cells comprised CD45RO-negative, CCR7-positively selected cells, excluding terminally differentiated effector memory CD45RA+ cells.

This receptor was taken from a man aged 18-30 years in good health. Some clones in this sample may be carry-over from other donors' samples. This rearrangement joins TRBV15 to TRBJ2-7, with no clear D. The sample taken for sequencing was naive CD8+ T cells from PBMCs. This chain's CDR3 is CATSRGVASYEQYF. In DNA, the CDR3 is TGTGCCACCAGCAGAGGTGTCGCCTCCTACGAGCAGTACTTC.